Shown below are 11 T cell receptor beta chains from a single sample sequenced in a study of tumor and adjacent non-tumor tissue in lung cancer. The template was RNA from unsorted bulk tissue. Three rounds of nested PCR, following a modified ARM-PCR protocol, produced the TCRbeta library. TCRdb independently ran MiXCR on the multiplex PCR reads; one entry per CDR3 protein. Among under 95,000 distinct CDR3 sequences, 67% were seen once, and the ten largest hold about 18%. Material for sequencing was lung tumor tissue. These receptors all come from a man between 60 and 75 years old with non-small cell lung cancer.

This rearrangement joins TRBV11-2 to TRBJ2-6, with D possibly matching TRBD2 (6 bases). V was trimmed by 5 bases and J by 0 bases, leaving 20 bases between them. CDR3 length equals 19 residues. Germline CDR1 and CDR2: SGHAT and FQNNGV. The CDR3 protein is CASSPTSVGGASGANVLTF. In DNA, the CDR3 is TGTGCCAGCAGCCCTACATCGGTGGGGGGAGCCTCTGGGGCCAACGTCCTGACTTTC. The full variable domain, in which reference TRBV11-2 and TRBJ2-6 provide the parts outside the CDR3, is EAGVAQSPRYKIIEKRQSVAFWCNPISGHATLYWYQQILGQGPKLLIQFQNNGVVDDSQLPKDRFSAERLKGVDSTLKIQPAKLEDSAVYLCASSPTSVGGASGANVLTFGAGSRLTVL.

This clonotype ranks as medium-sized. The gene calls are TRBV29-1 and TRBJ2-7; tentative D call: TRBD2 (6 bases). From germline, CDR1 is SQVTM and CDR2 ANQGSEA. This CDR3 is 10 amino acids long. Trimming took off 0 bases at V and 9 bases at J, with 6 bases between the two ends. The CDR3 is CSVEEGGQYF. The CDR3 nucleotides read TGCAGCGTTGAAGAGGGGGGGCAGTACTTC.

This clonotype occurred many times. This chain connects TRBV20-1 to TRBJ2-5; 7 bases are a match to TRBD2. CDR1 is DFQATT and CDR2 is SNEGSKA in the germline V gene (reference sequence). The CDR3 has 16 residues. Trimming took 3 bases from V and 2 from J; bases not matched to a gene: 12. The CDR3 nucleotides are TGCAGTGCTAGTTCCGCCCTAGCGGAAAGACAAGAGACCCAGTACTTC. It codes for CSASSALAERQETQYF.

On this clonotype: Possible read error: a much larger clone is one base away. J is TRBJ2-1 and V is TRBV5-6, with D unresolved. Germline CDR1 reads SGHDT; CDR2 reads YYEEEE. The CDR3 totals 11 residues. The ends were cut back, 0 bases at V and 15 bases at J, with 10 bases in the middle. CDR3 bases: TGTGCCAGCAGCTTGGGCCGTGACATGTTCTTC. Translation gives CASSLGRDMFF.

In the case of this clonotype: Germline and junction disagree at one end, which may indicate a read error. The chain is built from TRBV28 and TRBJ1-5; weak D call: TRBD1 (6 bases). There are 16 residues in the CDR3. Germline V gives CDR1 MDHEN, CDR2 SYDVKM. In DNA form, the CDR3 reads TGTGCCAGCAGGGCATTAGGGGGACAAGAGGATCATCCCCAGCATTTT. It codes for CASRALGGQEDHPQHF.

This clonotype was detected once. J is TRBJ2-5 and V is TRBV29-1; D gene uncertain. CDR1 and CDR2 (germline): SQVTM, ANQGSEA. V shed 1 base and J shed 4 bases, with 10 bases lying between them. CDR3 length: 13 residues. CDR3 sequence reads: CSVEVITGETQYF. The CDR3 DNA reads TGCAGCGTTGAAGTTATAACGGGAGAGACCCAGTACTTC.

This clonotype was seen a few times. One junction end does not reproduce the germline sequence, and a read error may be involved. The chain employs TRBV11-1 and TRBJ1-1, with TRBD1 identical over 7 bases. There are 17 residues in the CDR3. Germline V gives CDR1 SGHAT, CDR2 FQDESV (reference sequence). The CDR3 coding sequence is TGTGCCAGTAGCTTATCCAGGGACAGCACAGTTAACACTGAAGCTTACTTT. Translated, it gives CASSLSRDSTVNTEAYF.

Notes on this clonotype: Compared with germline, one end of the junction differs, possibly owing to a read error. CDR3 sequence reads: CASSLDEDQPQHF. In DNA form, the CDR3 reads TGTGCCAGCAGCTTGGATGAGGATCAACCCCAGCATTTT. V is TRBV5-4 and J is TRBJ1-5, with no clear D. The CDR3 has 13 amino acids. Germline values: CDR1 SGHNT, CDR2 YYREEE (reference sequence).

This chain joins TRBV29-1 and TRBJ2-4; D is tentatively TRBD1 or TRBD2 (6 bases each). The CDR3 is 11 residues long. Germline values: CDR1 SQVTM, CDR2 ANQGSEA. The CDR3 DNA reads TGCAATGTTGTAGGGGGGAACATTCAGTACTTC. Its protein is CNVVGGNIQYF.

Note on this clonotype: One end of the junction is discordant with germline, which a read error may explain. The gene calls are TRBV7-9 and TRBJ1-2; D is perhaps TRBD1 (6 bases). In germline, CDR1 is SEHNR, CDR2 FQNEAQ (reference sequence). The CDR3 is 14 residues long. The CDR3 coding sequence is TGTGCCAGCAGCCCCCCCTGGACAGACTATTGCTACATCTTC. Encoded protein: CASSPPWTDYCYIF.

Points on this clonotype: This may arise from a read error, as a much more abundant clone is one base away. V is TRBV5-6 and J is TRBJ2-3; TRBD1 aligns across 7 bases. Per the germline V gene, CDR1 is SGHDT and CDR2 is YYEEEE. This CDR3 is 16 amino acids long. The CDR3 loop reads CAGSWTERGRVDTQYF. DNA of the CDR3: TGTGCCGGCAGCTGGACCGAGAGGGGGCGCGTAGATACGCAGTATTTT.